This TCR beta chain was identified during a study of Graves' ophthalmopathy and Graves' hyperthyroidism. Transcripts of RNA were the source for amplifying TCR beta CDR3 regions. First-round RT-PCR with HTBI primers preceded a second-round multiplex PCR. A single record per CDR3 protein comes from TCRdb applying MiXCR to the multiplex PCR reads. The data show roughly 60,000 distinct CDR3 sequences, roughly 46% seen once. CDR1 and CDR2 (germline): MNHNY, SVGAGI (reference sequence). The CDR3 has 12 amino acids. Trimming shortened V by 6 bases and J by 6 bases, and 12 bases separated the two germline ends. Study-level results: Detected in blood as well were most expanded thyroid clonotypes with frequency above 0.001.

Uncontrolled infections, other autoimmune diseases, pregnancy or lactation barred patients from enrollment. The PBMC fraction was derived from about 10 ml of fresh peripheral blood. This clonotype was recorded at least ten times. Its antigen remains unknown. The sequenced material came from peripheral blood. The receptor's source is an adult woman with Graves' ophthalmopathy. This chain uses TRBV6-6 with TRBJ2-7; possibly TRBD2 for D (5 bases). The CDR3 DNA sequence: TGTGCCAGCAGGGGAGAAGTCGGCGAGCAGTACTTC. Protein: CASRGEVGEQYF.